These 26 T cell receptor beta chains originate from one sample sequenced in a study of blood T cell repertoires in COVID-19. TCRdb keeps only in-frame clones here, not all; method: immunoSEQ multiplex PCR. The sample yields roughly 150,000 clones, 85% to 90% seen once. Sequenced sample: peripheral blood. The origin of the receptors is a man aged 60-69 years with active or convalescent COVID-19.

The gene calls are TRBV18 and TRBJ1-1; no reliable D call. There are 13 residues in the CDR3. CDR1 and CDR2 (germline): KGHSH, LQKENI. V was trimmed by 8 bases and J by 1 base, leaving 11 bases between them. The CDR3 DNA reads as TGTGCCAGCACAGACGGAAGGAACACTGAAGCTTTCTTT. It yields the protein CASTDGRNTEAFF.

V gene TRBV11-2 combines with J gene TRBJ1-1; tentatively, D is TRBD1 (6 bases). The germline V and J ends were trimmed by 2 bases and 3 bases, with 10 bases remaining between them. In germline, CDR1 is SGHAT, CDR2 FQNNGV. This CDR3 is built from 14 residues. The CDR3 loop is CASSLQGRDTEAFF. The CDR3 DNA sequence: TGTGCCAGCAGCTTACAGGGGAGGGACACTGAAGCTTTCTTT.

This clone was seen just once. Other DNA sequences of this sample code for an identical CDR3. V and J are TRBV3-1 (or the pseudogene TRBV3-2) and TRBJ1-1, with 8 positions matching TRBD1. Losses at the gene ends were 3 bases for V and 10 bases for J; bases not matched to a gene: 1. Germline values: CDR1 LGHDT, CDR2 YNNKEL (reference sequence). This CDR3 comprises 11 residues. This CDR3 is CASSHGTGAFF. CDR3 nucleotide sequence: TGTGCCAGCAGCCACGGGACAGGAGCTTTCTTT.

This clone was recorded a few times. The chain is built from TRBV7-3 and TRBJ2-5; a possible D gene is TRBD2 (5 bases). Germline CDR1 SGHTA, CDR2 FQGTGA. Trimming cost V 5 bases and J 5 bases, with 18 bases left between them. This CDR3 has 15 amino acids. CDR3: CASSPSRTGLETQYF. CDR3 DNA: TGTGCCAGCAGCCCATCTCGGACGGGGTTGGAGACCCAGTACTTC. Full variable domain (remainder filled in from reference TRBV7-3 and TRBJ2-5): GAGVSQTPSNKVTEKGKYVELRCDPISGHTALYWYRQSLGQGPEFLIYFQGTGAADDSGLPNDRFFAVRPEGSVSTLKIQRTERGDSAVYLCASSPSRTGLETQYFGPGTRLLVL.

The chain recombines TRBV7-2 with TRBJ1-1, with D hard to call. The V end was cut by 4 bases, the J end by 1 base, with 10 bases between. Germline-derived CDR1 and CDR2 are SGHTA and FQGNSA. The CDR3 totals 14 residues. The CDR3 DNA is TGTGCCAGCAGCTCCCTCGGGGAGAACACTGAAGCTTTCTTT. Amino acids: CASSSLGENTEAFF.

Written as DNA, the CDR3 is TGTGCCAGCAGACAGGGTACTACCGGGGAGCTGTTTTTT. Amino acids: CASRQGTTGELFF. The chain is built from TRBV27 and TRBJ2-2, with D possibly matching TRBD1 (6 bases). Per the germline V gene, CDR1 is MNHEY and CDR2 is SMNVEV (reference sequence). Trimming left V 6 bases short and J 5 bases short, with 10 bases between. The length of the CDR3 is 13 residues.

The chain has TRBV24-1 and TRBJ2-1; tentative D call: TRBD2 (7 bases). This CDR3 is built from 14 residues. With 5 bases removed from V and 7 bases from J, the gap between germline ends came to 14 bases. Germline V lookup: CDR1 KGHDR, CDR2 SFDVKD. Written as DNA, the CDR3 is TGTGCCACCAGTGTCGGGGGGCGAGCAAATGAGCAGTTCTTC. It specifies CATSVGGRANEQFF.

The rearrangement uses TRBV10-3 and TRBJ2-5; weak D call: TRBD2 (6 bases). CDR3 length equals 14 residues. The germline V gene encodes CDR1 ENHRY and CDR2 SYGVKD. V was trimmed by 8 bases and J by 2 bases, leaving 15 bases between them. In DNA form, the CDR3 reads TGTGCCATCGGGGGGTCCTCCTCTCAAGAGACCCAGTACTTC. Amino acid sequence: CAIGGSSSQETQYF.

This clone has just one count. This chain joins TRBV14 and TRBJ1-6; tentatively, D is TRBD1 (5 bases). This CDR3 has 18 amino acids. Germline V gene lookup returns CDR1 SGHDN and CDR2 FVKESK. V was cut by 3 bases and J by 6 bases, with 21 bases left in between. This chain's CDR3 is CASSHLPRRDRTNSPLHF. In DNA, the CDR3 is TGTGCCAGCAGCCACCTACCTAGGCGGGACCGAACTAATTCACCCCTCCACTTT.

This chain connects TRBV2 to TRBJ1-4; D possibly corresponds to TRBD1 (6 bases). CDR3 length equals 15 residues. V was pared by 6 bases and J by 8 bases, with 19 bases between. The germline CDR1 and CDR2 sequences are SNHLY and FYNNEI. CDR3 nucleotides: TGTGCCAGCAGAGCCCCAGGGGCCCTACGAGAAAAACTGTTTTTT. Protein: CASRAPGALREKLFF.

The CDR3 region is CASSVGTSDYSPLHF. CDR3 in DNA: TGTGCCAGCAGCGTTGGGACATCGGACTATTCACCCCTCCACTTT. This chain connects TRBV9 to TRBJ1-6; TRBD1 is a possible D gene (6 bases). CDR3 length: 15 residues. Germline V gene sequence: CDR1 SGDLS, CDR2 YYNGEE. V lost 2 bases and J 8 bases, leaving 14 bases between the germline ends.

This CDR3 is CASSYGGNADTQYF. As DNA, the CDR3 is TGTGCCAGCAGTTATGGTGGCAACGCAGATACGCAGTATTTT. The chain recombines TRBV6-2 or TRBV6-3 with TRBJ2-3; no reliable D call. V lost 3 bases, J lost 4 bases, and 11 bases lay in between. Germline values: CDR1 MNHEY, CDR2 SVGEGT. The CDR3 is made up of 14 amino acids.

This clone showed up just once. This chain connects TRBV29-1 to TRBJ2-4, with 8 bases identical to TRBD1. V shed 7 bases, J shed 7 bases, and the junction held 6 bases outside the gene matches. The CDR3 length is 12 residues. Germline values: CDR1 SQVTM, CDR2 ANQGSEA. CDR3 protein: CSGGQGGNIQYF. CDR3 nucleotide sequence: TGCAGCGGAGGACAGGGCGGCAACATTCAGTACTTC.

The CDR3 DNA is TGTGCCAGCAGCTCAGTTGCAGGTGGTCTGTTTTTT. This encodes CASSSVAGGLFF. The V gene is TRBV27, the J gene TRBJ1-4; no reliable D call. The CDR3 runs to 12 residues. V was clipped by 6 bases and J by 14 bases, with 16 bases between them. Germline values: CDR1 MNHEY, CDR2 SMNVEV (reference sequence).

The chain couples TRBV19 to TRBJ2-1; unclear D gene. V lost 3 bases, J lost 0 bases, and 12 bases lay in between. Germline CDR1 reads LNHDA; CDR2 reads SQIVND (reference sequence). The CDR3 is 16 residues long. CDR3 sequence: CASSMPSTSSYNEQFF. In DNA, the CDR3 is TGTGCCAGTAGTATGCCCTCTACGAGCTCCTACAATGAGCAGTTCTTC. The variable domain in full, with the rest retrieved from reference TRBV19 and TRBJ2-1, is DGGITQSPKYLFRKEGQNVTLSCEQNLNHDAMYWYRQDPGQGLRLIYYSQIVNDFQKGDIAEGYSVSREKKESFPLTVTSAQKNPTAFYLCASSMPSTSSYNEQFFGPGTRLTVL.

The chain links TRBV4-2 to TRBJ1-5; tentative D call: TRBD1 (6 bases). The V and J ends lost 1 base and 4 bases respectively, with 17 bases between them. The CDR3 loop spans 17 amino acids. Germline V gives CDR1 LGHNA, CDR2 YNFKEQ. CDR3 loop: CASSQVKPGQPNQPQHF. DNA of the CDR3: TGTGCCAGCAGCCAAGTCAAACCGGGACAACCGAATCAGCCCCAGCATTTT.

The chain links TRBV7-2 to TRBJ2-3, with TRBD2 matching 10 bases. V lost 4 bases to trimming and J lost 1 base; unmatched junction nucleotides: 2. This CDR3 has 15 amino acids. The germline V gene has CDR1 SGHTA and CDR2 FQGNSA. The CDR3 here is CASSSLAGGTDTQYF. The CDR3 DNA follows: TGTGCCAGCAGCTCTCTAGCGGGAGGCACAGATACGCAGTATTTT.

The V and J genes are TRBV24-1 and TRBJ2-7; 11 bases are shared with TRBD2. The V segment lost 4 bases and the J segment 1 base; nucleotides outside the gene matches: 8. This CDR3 is 17 amino acids long. Germline V gene sequence: CDR1 KGHDR, CDR2 SFDVKD. CDR3 sequence reads: CATSDPGLAGISYEQYF. In nucleotides, the CDR3 is TGTGCCACCAGTGACCCTGGACTAGCGGGTATATCCTACGAGCAGTACTTC.

This chain joins TRBV18 and TRBJ2-3, with a tentative D call TRBD2 (6 bases). This CDR3 is 14 amino acids long. Germline CDR1 reads KGHSH; CDR2 reads LQKENI. V lost 5 bases, J lost 5 bases, and 14 bases lay in between. The CDR3 protein is CASSAGSSGDTQYF. The CDR3 nucleotides read TGTGCCAGCTCAGCCGGGAGTTCAGGAGATACGCAGTATTTT.

This clone was detected once. Additional DNA sequences in this sample encode the identical CDR3. V usage is TRBV28 and J usage is TRBJ1-6; TRBD1 might be the D (6 bases). V lost 6 bases and J lost 6, with 9 bases in between. The germline V gene has CDR1 MDHEN and CDR2 SYDVKM. This CDR3 spans 13 amino acids. The CDR3 reads CASRDSPNSPLHF. The CDR3 nucleotides read TGTGCCAGCAGGGACAGCCCTAATTCACCCCTCCACTTT.

The chain has TRBV10-2 and TRBJ2-5; D is unresolved. Germline values: CDR1 WSHSY, CDR2 SAAADI. The CDR3 covers 12 residues. V was cut by 3 bases and J by 5 bases, with 7 bases left in between. This CDR3 is CASSDWQETQYF. The CDR3 DNA reads TGCGCCAGCAGTGACTGGCAGGAGACCCAGTACTTC.

The chain uses TRBV27 and TRBJ2-1, with 14 bases that match TRBD2. The CDR3 has 19 amino acids. J lost 7 bases, V lost 5 bases, and 16 bases had no gene match. Germline lookup yields CDR1 MNHEY and CDR2 SMNVEV (reference sequence). CDR3: CASSRPGTSGRTRGNEQFF. As DNA, the CDR3 is TGTGCCAGCAGTCGCCCCGGGACTAGCGGGAGAACGCGGGGGAATGAGCAGTTCTTC.

The chain couples TRBV7-2 to TRBJ2-4; TRBD2 matches at 7 bases. The V and J ends lost 5 bases and 0 bases, in that order; junction bases with no gene match: 7. This CDR3 contains 16 residues. Germline V CDR1 and CDR2: SGHTA, FQGNSA. CDR3 protein: CASSPSGVLAKNIQYF. In DNA form, the CDR3 reads TGTGCCAGCAGCCCCAGCGGGGTTTTAGCCAAAAACATTCAGTACTTC.

This chain links TRBV11-3 with TRBJ2-2; a possible D gene is TRBD1 (6 bases). Germline V gives CDR1 SGHNT, CDR2 YENEEA. Trimming removed 5 bases from V and 5 bases from J, with 9 bases in between. The CDR3 sequence is 13 residues long. The CDR3 DNA is TGTGCCAGCAGCAAGGGGGAGACCGGGGAGCTGTTTTTT. Translated, it gives CASSKGETGELFF.

This chain links TRBV5-6 with TRBJ1-2, with D perhaps matching TRBD1 (5 bases). V lost 0 bases, J lost 6 bases, and 12 bases lay in between. The CDR3 sequence is 14 residues long. The germline V gene has CDR1 SGHDT and CDR2 YYEEEE. The CDR3 DNA reads as TGTGCCAGCAGCTTGGCTGGGCGACAGCATGGCTACACCTTC. Its translation is CASSLAGRQHGYTF.

Comment on this clone: One end of the junction varies from germline; a read error may be responsible. The chain has TRBV12-3 or TRBV12-4 and TRBJ1-6; 9 nucleotides line up with TRBD1. This CDR3 is 13 amino acids long. The CDR3 nucleotides are TGTGCCAGCGGGGGGACAGGGCCTTCAACCCTCCACTTT. It encodes CASGGTGPSTLHF.